This T cell receptor (beta chain) was documented in a study of blood T cell repertoires in COVID-19. The CDR3 consists of 15 residues. The V gene's germline CDR1 is SQVTM and CDR2 ANQGSEA. Germline trimming cut 7 bases from V and 5 bases from J; bases unmatched to any gene: 11. Repertoires were generated with immunoSEQ multiplex PCR, while TCRdb's copy carries only in-frame clones and drops some. Found here are around 310,000 clones, about 90% of them singletons; the top ten hold roughly a tenth. Specimen: PBMCs or T cells enriched from blood (not recorded which). The source of this sequence is a woman aged 25 to 45 who had recovered from COVID-19. V gene TRBV29-1 combines with J gene TRBJ2-2, with 9 nucleotides matching TRBD1. The CDR3 spells CSAQKGTGRTGELFF. The CDR3 bases are TGCAGCGCCCAGAAAGGGACAGGGAGAACCGGGGAGCTGTTTTTT.